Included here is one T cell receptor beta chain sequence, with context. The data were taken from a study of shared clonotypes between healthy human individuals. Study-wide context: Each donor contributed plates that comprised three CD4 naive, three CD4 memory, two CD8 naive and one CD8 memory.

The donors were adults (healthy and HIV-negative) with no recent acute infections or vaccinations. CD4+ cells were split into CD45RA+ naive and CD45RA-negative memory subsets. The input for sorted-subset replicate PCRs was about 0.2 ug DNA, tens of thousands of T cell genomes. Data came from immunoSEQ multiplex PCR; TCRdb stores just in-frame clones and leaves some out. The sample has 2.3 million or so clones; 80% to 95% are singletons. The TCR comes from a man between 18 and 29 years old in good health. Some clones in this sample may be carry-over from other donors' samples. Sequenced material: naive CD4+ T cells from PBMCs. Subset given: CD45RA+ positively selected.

The CDR3 bases are TGCGCCAGCAGCCCCGAGGGGGGAGGGATAACCGGGGAGCTGTTTTTT. Protein sequence: CASSPEGGGITGELFF. The chain links TRBV4-1 to TRBJ2-2, with D tentatively TRBD2 (7 bases). The germline V and J ends were trimmed by 4 bases and 5 bases, with 17 bases remaining between them. The CDR3 consists of 16 residues. The germline V gene encodes CDR1 MGHRA and CDR2 YSYEKL.